This T cell receptor beta chain was identified in a study of blood T cell repertoires in COVID-19. Study as a whole: Researchers got acute and convalescent COVID-19 samples from the United States, Italy and Spain. PBMCs, B-cell-depleted T cells, or T cells were the source of the cDNA or gDNA that made up the material.

Methods used by the authors: Reference gene primer amplification yielded estimated nucleated cell counts. Profiling relied on immunoSEQ multiplex PCR, and the TCRdb table lists in-frame clones only, not all of them. The V and J calls and clone size are taken from that table; D and trimming were inferred from the DNA. The sample records around 140,000 clones, 70% to 90% being singletons. The CDR3 spans 14 residues. From germline, CDR1 is SGHRS and CDR2 YFSETQ. After removal of 4 bases from V and 2 bases from J, the junction contained 6 bases not matched to a gene. This TCR derives from a man aged 70 or older with acute or convalescent COVID-19. The sequenced sample was peripheral blood. J is TRBJ2-7 and V is TRBV5-1, with TRBD1 matching over 7 bases. The CDR3 is CASSEGQLPYEQYF. In DNA form, the CDR3 reads TGCGCCAGCAGCGAGGGACAGTTACCCTACGAGCAGTACTTC.